A single sample gave rise to the 20 T cell receptor beta chains below, sequenced in a study of OX40 agonist ivuxolimab in advanced cancers. Profiling relied on immunoSEQ multiplex PCR, and the TCRdb table lists in-frame clones only, not all of them. The table lists roughly 70,000 clones, about 85% of them singletons. The sample consisted of CD4+ or CD8+ T cells sorted from blood, taken in a trial of the OX40 agonist ivuxolimab. Every receptor here comes from an adult with an advanced solid tumor such as melanoma, head and neck, liver or kidney cancer.

The rearrangement uses TRBV5-1 and TRBJ2-3, with no clear D. This CDR3 comprises 14 residues. With 0 bases removed from V and 1 base from J, the gap between germline ends came to 6 bases. Per germline, CDR1 SGHRS and CDR2 YFSETQ. The CDR3 sequence: CASSLAIGTDTQYF. CDR3 bases: TGCGCCAGCAGCTTGGCTATAGGCACAGATACGCAGTATTTT. Filled out from reference TRBV5-1 and TRBJ2-3, the complete variable domain reads KAGVTQTPRYLIKTRGQQVTLSCSPISGHRSVSWYQQTPGQGLQFLFEYFSETQRNKGNFPGRFSGRQFSNSRSEMNVSTLELGDSALYLCASSLAIGTDTQYFGPGTRLTVL.

This chain connects TRBV5-6 to TRBJ2-7; TRBD1 might be the D (6 bases). Germline CDR1 SGHDT, CDR2 YYEEEE. The CDR3 spans 15 residues. V dropped 1 base and J dropped 3 bases, with 14 bases sitting between them. The CDR3 DNA is TGTGCCAGCAGCTTGCGGGACACAGGATACTACGAGCAGTACTTC. It specifies CASSLRDTGYYEQYF.

The rearrangement joins TRBV9 to TRBJ1-2; D is uncertain. V was cut by 4 bases and J by 1 base, with 11 bases left in between. Germline V gives CDR1 SGDLS, CDR2 YYNGEE. The CDR3 runs 14 residues. CDR3 residues: CASSQLGGNYGYTF. DNA of the CDR3: TGTGCCAGCAGCCAACTGGGCGGTAACTATGGCTACACCTTC.

This clone came up once. This sequence joins TRBV30 and TRBJ1-2; no clear D gene. Trimming took 3 bases from V and 4 from J, leaving 15 bases between them. CDR3 size: 14 residues. Germline-derived CDR1 and CDR2 are GTSNPN and SVGIG (reference sequence). This CDR3 reads CAWSPRRALYGYTF. CDR3 DNA sequence: TGTGCCTGGAGCCCCCGGCGGGCTCTCTATGGCTACACCTTC. Based on the CDR3 plus reference TRBV30 and TRBJ1-2, the full variable domain is SQTIHQWPATLVQPVGSPLSLECTVEGTSNPNLYWYRQAAGRGLQLLFYSVGIGQISSEVPQNLSASRPQDRQFILSSKKLLLSDSGFYLCAWSPRRALYGYTFGSGTRLTVV.

This clone was seen a single time. J is TRBJ2-3 and V is TRBV19, with D uncertain. The CDR3 sequence is 14 residues long. Per germline, CDR1 LNHDA and CDR2 SQIVND (reference sequence). V was cut by 1 base and J by 1 base, with 6 bases left in between. The CDR3 here is CASSIGIRTDTQYF. CDR3 DNA: TGTGCCAGTAGTATAGGGATTCGCACAGATACGCAGTATTTT.

The chain combines TRBV5-1 with TRBJ2-2; D possibly corresponds to TRBD1 (7 bases). Germline CDR1 is SGHRS and CDR2 is YFSETQ. The CDR3 has 15 residues. V lost 7 bases and J lost 1, with 14 bases in between. CDR3 region: CASGTGDLNTGELFF. In DNA, the CDR3 is TGCGCCAGCGGAACAGGGGACTTGAACACCGGGGAGCTGTTTTTT.

In this sample, this clone turned up once. The chain combines TRBV6-5 with TRBJ2-5; 7 nucleotides align to TRBD1. The CDR3 runs to 15 residues. V shed 2 bases and J 5 bases; nucleotides not matched to a gene: 8. Germline V CDR1 and CDR2: MNHEY, SVGAGI. The CDR3 nucleotides are TGTGCCAGCAGTTACCGTCAGGGGGTTGGTGAGACCCAGTACTTC. Translation gives CASSYRQGVGETQYF.

The V and J genes are TRBV10-3 and TRBJ2-6; D uncertain. The germline V and J ends were trimmed by 6 bases and 2 bases, with 5 bases remaining between them. The germline V gene has CDR1 ENHRY and CDR2 SYGVKD. This CDR3 has 13 amino acids. CDR3 nucleotide sequence: TGTGCCATCAGGAGGACTGGGGCCAACGTCCTGACTTTC. Translation gives CAIRRTGANVLTF.

This CDR3 is CAGGTGNGLASQYF. The CDR3 DNA sequence: TGTGCCGGAGGCACTGGGAACGGGCTAGCTTCGCAGTATTTT. The chain is built from TRBV10-3 and TRBJ2-3; D is perhaps TRBD2 (5 bases). Germline V gives CDR1 ENHRY, CDR2 SYGVKD. CDR3 length: 14 residues. V lost 11 bases and J lost 10, with 25 bases in between.

The chain carries TRBV7-9 and TRBJ1-2; D unresolved. Looked up from germline, CDR1 is SEHNR and CDR2 is FQNEAQ (reference sequence). CDR3 length: 13 residues. Trimming cost V 3 bases and J 2 bases, with 7 bases left between them. CDR3 nucleotides: TGTGCCAGCAGCTTCTTGGACAACTATGGCTACACCTTC. As protein: CASSFLDNYGYTF.

The chain recombines TRBV5-1 with TRBJ2-5; D is ambiguous. With 4 bases removed from V and 4 bases from J, the gap between germline ends came to 5 bases. The CDR3 has 11 residues. The germline V gene encodes CDR1 SGHRS and CDR2 YFSETQ. The CDR3 sequence is CASSPGETQYF. The CDR3 DNA reads as TGCGCCAGCAGCCCCGGAGAGACCCAGTACTTC.

The J gene is TRBJ2-7, the V gene TRBV6-1; weak D call: TRBD2 (5 bases). Germline V gene data show CDR1 as MNHNS and CDR2 as SASEGT. V gave up 4 bases and J gave up 1 base, with 11 bases separating them. This CDR3 contains 14 residues. CDR3 sequence: CASSAGGRSYEQYF. For the CDR3, the DNA is TGTGCCAGCAGTGCCGGAGGCAGGTCCTACGAGCAGTACTTC.

This clone was picked up one time. J is TRBJ2-3 and V is TRBV7-6, with D perhaps matching TRBD2 (7 bases). Germline CDR1 SGHVS, CDR2 FNYEAQ. Trimming removed 1 base at V and 4 bases at J, with 15 bases between. The CDR3 spans 16 residues. The CDR3 sequence: CASSLEVGGLADTQYF. CDR3 bases: TGTGCCAGCAGCTTAGAGGTGGGGGGGCTGGCAGATACGCAGTATTTT.

The gene calls are TRBV7-2 and TRBJ1-4; 10 nucleotides agree with TRBD1. With 4 bases clipped from V and 8 bases from J, the junction kept 7 bases outside the gene matches. The CDR3 loop spans 15 amino acids. Germline V gene data show CDR1 as SGHTA and CDR2 as FQGNSA. The CDR3 is CASSSRQGASEKLFF. CDR3 nucleotide sequence: TGTGCCAGCAGCTCTCGACAGGGGGCAAGCGAAAAACTGTTTTTT.

CDR3 loop: CASLQGRDTEAFF. CDR3 nucleotide sequence: TGTGCCAGCTTACAGGGGCGAGACACTGAAGCTTTCTTT. The chain couples TRBV18 to TRBJ1-1; the match to TRBD1 covers 7 bases. Per germline, CDR1 KGHSH and CDR2 LQKENI. CDR3 length: 13 residues. Trimming took 7 bases from V and 3 from J; bases not matched to a gene: 5. The whole variable domain, filled in from reference TRBV18 and TRBJ1-1, reads NAGVMQNPRHLVRRRGQEARLRCSPMKGHSHVYWYRQLPEEGLKFMVYLQKENIIDESGMPKERFSAEFPKEGPSILRIQQVVRGDSAAYFCASLQGRDTEAFFGQGTRLTVV.

The sample holds one count of this clone. The rearrangement uses TRBV7-2 and TRBJ2-7, with 9 nucleotides matching TRBD1. The V gene's germline CDR1 is SGHTA and CDR2 FQGNSA. J gave up 3 bases and V 1 base, and 1 base lay outside the gene matches. The CDR3 has 14 residues. The DNA of the CDR3 is TGTGCCAGCAGCTTAGGACAGGGGGTCTACGAGCAGTACTTC. Amino acid sequence: CASSLGQGVYEQYF.

J is TRBJ1-1 and V is TRBV29-1; 10 bases match TRBD1. The junction had 9 bases not matched to a gene; V was cut back by 6 bases and J by 8 bases. Per germline, CDR1 SQVTM and CDR2 ANQGSEA. The CDR3 runs to 13 residues. The CDR3 bases are TGCAGCGTCTCCCGGACAGGGGGAACGGAAGCTTTCTTT. Protein sequence: CSVSRTGGTEAFF.

V and J are TRBV10-3 and TRBJ1-2; 11 nucleotides align to TRBD1. CDR1 ENHRY and CDR2 SYGVKD come from the germline V gene. The junction had 1 base not matched to a gene; V was cut back by 2 bases and J by 2 bases. The CDR3 extends over 15 amino acids. DNA for the CDR3: TGTGCCATCAGTGAGGGACAGGGGGCCAACTATGGCTACACCTTC. Its translation: CAISEGQGANYGYTF.

This chain joins TRBV7-2 and TRBJ1-1; no clear D gene. The CDR3 has 14 amino acids. V shed 1 base and J shed 1 base, with 7 bases lying between them. In germline, CDR1 is SGHTA, CDR2 FQGNSA. The CDR3: CASSLGARNTEAFF. CDR3 nucleotide sequence: TGTGCCAGCAGCTTAGGGGCCAGGAACACTGAAGCTTTCTTT.

The genes are TRBV29-1 and TRBJ1-4, with D perhaps matching TRBD1 (6 bases). CDR3 size: 13 residues. The germline gives CDR1 SQVTM, CDR2 ANQGSEA. Trimming left V 7 bases short and J 7 bases short, with 16 bases between. The CDR3 DNA sequence: TGCAGCGGCAAACAGGGAGTAAGTGAAAAACTGTTTTTT. As protein: CSGKQGVSEKLFF.